This T cell receptor (beta chain) was captured by sequencing in a study of control samples from healthy donors and cancer patients. Clones were sequenced by immunoSEQ multiplex PCR, and TCRdb holds only the in-frame ones, with some missing. Of under 85,000 clones listed, approximately 89% were seen once; the top ten hold approximately 5%. The ends lost 5 bases at V and 4 bases at J; junction bases unmatched: 22. The CDR3 consists of 19 residues. Looked up from germline, CDR1 is LNHDA and CDR2 is SQIVND (reference sequence). The sequence was obtained from a man in his sixties with colorectal cancer. The specimen was PBMCs. The V gene is TRBV19, the J gene TRBJ1-2, with 7 positions matching TRBD1. CDR3 DNA sequence: TGTGCCAGTAGTGGGGCCCATGGACAGGAGTATGTCAGGGTCTATGGCTACACCTTC. Protein: CASSGAHGQEYVRVYGYTF.